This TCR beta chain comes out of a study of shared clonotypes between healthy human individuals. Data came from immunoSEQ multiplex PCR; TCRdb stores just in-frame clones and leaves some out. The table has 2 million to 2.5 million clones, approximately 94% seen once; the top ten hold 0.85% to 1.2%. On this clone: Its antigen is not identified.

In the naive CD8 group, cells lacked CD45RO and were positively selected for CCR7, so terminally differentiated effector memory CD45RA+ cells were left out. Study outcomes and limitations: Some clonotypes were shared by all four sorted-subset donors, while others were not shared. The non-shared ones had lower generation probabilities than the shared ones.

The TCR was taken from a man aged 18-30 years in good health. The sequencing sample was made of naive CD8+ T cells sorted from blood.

This chain's CDR3 is CASSLVTGHRETQYF. The CDR3 nucleotides are TGCGCCAGCAGCTTGGTAACAGGGCACCGGGAGACCCAGTACTTC. The chain uses TRBV5-1 and TRBJ2-5; possibly TRBD1 for D (6 bases). V dropped 0 bases and J dropped 5 bases, with 14 bases sitting between them. This CDR3 has 15 residues. Germline V gene lookup returns CDR1 SGHRS and CDR2 YFSETQ.